These T cell receptor beta chains were read from a single sample in a study of blood T cell repertoires in COVID-19. Some clones are missing from TCRdb's copy, which holds only in-frame ones; the method was immunoSEQ multiplex PCR. The sample holds over 200,000 clones, about 90% seen once. What was sequenced was peripheral blood. These receptors all stem from a woman aged 18-29 years who had recovered from COVID-19. Each CDR3 is given with its conserved first and last residue. The order of the fields is V gene, CDR3 protein.

TRBV27 CASSFGGEQYF
TRBV30 CAWSAVETDTQYF
TRBV4-3 CASSQDERAEQYF
TRBV11-1 CASSLSRYRTDTQYF
TRBV9 CASSPEGLMNTEAFF
TRBV4-2 CASSQEGTGGSGGYTF
TRBV30 CAWSIGSSETQYF
TRBV12-3/TRBV12-4 CASSSDEGTEAFF
TRBV12-3/TRBV12-4 CASSTGLVYEQYF
TRBV19 CASSIGNPGQGIEAFF
TRBV25-1 CASSGEGGPTDTQYF
TRBV27 CASSSTGNTQYF
TRBV24-1 CATSPASGSTDTQYF
TRBV4-3 CASSQVRYNEQFF
TRBV6-2/TRBV6-3 CASSSPSSGTDTQYF
TRBV27 CASKTTGGANYEQYF
TRBV4-3 CASSHEARTSGNTIYF
TRBV27 CASRRQGLNTEAFF
TRBV29-1 CSVVGGGSYEQYF
TRBV6-1 CASSEALLAGVTGELFF
TRBV5-6 CASSLPDRVGGANVLTF
TRBV9 CASSDRTTNEQFF
TRBV4-3 CASSQDLSGGQYEQYF
TRBV18 CASSPGAADYGYTF
TRBV24-1 CATSPSDRVNTGELFF
TRBV27 CASSNSDRRGYTF
TRBV2 CASRGSSYNSPLHF
TRBV2 CASSDSLADNEQFF
TRBV5-1 CASSVKRGRTSYEQYF
TRBV19 CASSVDRGRAKTQYF
TRBV5-1 CASSPPSGSSGTQYF
TRBV7-2 CASSLDGQGSWAKNIQYF
TRBV9 CASSGGQNSYEQYF
TRBV5-8 CASSLFFGGKSSYEQYF
TRBV3-1/TRBV3-2 CATRRTIQAYNEQFF
TRBV4-3 CASSQDPGFEQYF
TRBV2 CASSEGGPLLEQFF
TRBV11-3 CASSSFSPGELFF
TRBV6-5 CAIQTVGGIQYF
TRBV9 CASSNTGADTQYF
TRBV4-3 CASSQDGGLLGYTF
TRBV24-1 CATSGIGQGAGDTQYF
TRBV7-9 CASSRNRGIDTEAFF
TRBV3-1/TRBV3-2 CASSQDWTGTVQPQHF
TRBV5-1 CASSLDRQINEQFF
TRBV6-5 CASSYRTASGNTIYF
TRBV30 CAWSVRGVSGNTIYF